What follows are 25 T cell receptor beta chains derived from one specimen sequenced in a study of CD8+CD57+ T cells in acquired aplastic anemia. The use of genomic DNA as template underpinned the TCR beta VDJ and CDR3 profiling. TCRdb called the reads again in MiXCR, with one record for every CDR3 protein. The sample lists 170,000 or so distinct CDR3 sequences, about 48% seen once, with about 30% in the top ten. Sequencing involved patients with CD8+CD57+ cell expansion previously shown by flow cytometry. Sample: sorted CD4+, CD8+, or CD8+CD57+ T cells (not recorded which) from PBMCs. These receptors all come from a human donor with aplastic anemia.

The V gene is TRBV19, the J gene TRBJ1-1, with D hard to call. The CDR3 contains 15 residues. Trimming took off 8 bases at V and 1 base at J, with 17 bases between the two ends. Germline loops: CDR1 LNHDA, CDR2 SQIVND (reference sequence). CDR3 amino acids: CASCPVGYRNTEAFF. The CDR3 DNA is TGTGCCAGTTGCCCTGTGGGGTACAGGAACACTGAAGCTTTCTTT.

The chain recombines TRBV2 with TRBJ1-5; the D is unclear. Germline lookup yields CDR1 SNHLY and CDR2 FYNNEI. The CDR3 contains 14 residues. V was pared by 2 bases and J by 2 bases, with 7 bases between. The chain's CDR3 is CASSELRGNQPQHF. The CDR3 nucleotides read TGTGCCAGCAGTGAATTGCGTGGCAATCAGCCCCAGCATTTT. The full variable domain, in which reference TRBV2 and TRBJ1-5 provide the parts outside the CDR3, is EPEVTQTPSHQVTQMGQEVILRCVPISNHLYFYWYRQILGQKVEFLVSFYNNEISEKSEIFDDQFSVERPDGSNFTLKIRSTKLEDSAMYFCASSELRGNQPQHFGDGTRLSIL.

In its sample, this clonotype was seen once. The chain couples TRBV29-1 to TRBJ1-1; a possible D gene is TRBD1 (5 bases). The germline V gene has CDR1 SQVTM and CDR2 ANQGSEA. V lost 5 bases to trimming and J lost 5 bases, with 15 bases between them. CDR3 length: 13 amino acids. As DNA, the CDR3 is TGCAGCGTTACGGTAGGCGCAGGGACTGAAGCTTTCTTT. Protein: CSVTVGAGTEAFF.

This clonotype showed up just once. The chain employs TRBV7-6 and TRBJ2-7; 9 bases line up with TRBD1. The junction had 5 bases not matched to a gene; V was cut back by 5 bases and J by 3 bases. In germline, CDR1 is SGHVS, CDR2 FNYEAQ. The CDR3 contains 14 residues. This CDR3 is CASSHPGQGYEQYF. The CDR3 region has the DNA TGTGCCAGCAGCCACCCGGGACAGGGCTACGAGCAGTACTTC.

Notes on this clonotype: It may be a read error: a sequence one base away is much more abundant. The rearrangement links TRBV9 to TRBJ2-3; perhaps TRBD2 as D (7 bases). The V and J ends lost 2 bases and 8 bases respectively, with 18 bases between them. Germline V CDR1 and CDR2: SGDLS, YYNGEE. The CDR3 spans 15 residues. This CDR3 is CASSVGGPPVGTQYF. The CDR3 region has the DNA TGTGCCAGCAGCGTCGGGGGGCCTCCTGTGGGTACGCAGTATTTT.

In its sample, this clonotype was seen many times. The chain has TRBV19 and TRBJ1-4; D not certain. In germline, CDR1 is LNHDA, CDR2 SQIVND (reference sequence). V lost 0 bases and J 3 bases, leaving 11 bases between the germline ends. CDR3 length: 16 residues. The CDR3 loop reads CASSIDPPNPNEKLFF. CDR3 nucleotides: TGTGCCAGTAGTATAGATCCACCGAACCCTAATGAAAAACTGTTTTTT. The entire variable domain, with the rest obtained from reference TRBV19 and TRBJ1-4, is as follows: DGGITQSPKYLFRKEGQNVTLSCEQNLNHDAMYWYRQDPGQGLRLIYYSQIVNDFQKGDIAEGYSVSREKKESFPLTVTSAQKNPTAFYLCASSIDPPNPNEKLFFGSGTQLSVL.

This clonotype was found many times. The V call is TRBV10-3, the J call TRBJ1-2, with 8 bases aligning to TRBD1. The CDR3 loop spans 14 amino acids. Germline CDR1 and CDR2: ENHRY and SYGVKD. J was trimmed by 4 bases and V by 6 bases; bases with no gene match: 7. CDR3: CAISPGQDFYGYTF. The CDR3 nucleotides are TGTGCCATCAGCCCGGGACAGGACTTCTATGGCTACACCTTC.

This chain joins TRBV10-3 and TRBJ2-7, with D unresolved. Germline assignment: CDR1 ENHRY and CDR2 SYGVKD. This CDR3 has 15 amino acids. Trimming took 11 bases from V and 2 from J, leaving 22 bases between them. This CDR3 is CAVRTSEEIAYEQYF. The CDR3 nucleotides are TGTGCCGTGAGAACGTCAGAGGAGATAGCCTACGAGCAGTACTTC.

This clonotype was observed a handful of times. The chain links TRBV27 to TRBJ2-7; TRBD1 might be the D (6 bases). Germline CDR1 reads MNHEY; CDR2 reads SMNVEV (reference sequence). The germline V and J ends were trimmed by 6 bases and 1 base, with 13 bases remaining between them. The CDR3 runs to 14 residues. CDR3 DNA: TGTGCCAGCAGCGTTAGGGGGTATTCCTACGAGCAGTACTTC. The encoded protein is CASSVRGYSYEQYF.

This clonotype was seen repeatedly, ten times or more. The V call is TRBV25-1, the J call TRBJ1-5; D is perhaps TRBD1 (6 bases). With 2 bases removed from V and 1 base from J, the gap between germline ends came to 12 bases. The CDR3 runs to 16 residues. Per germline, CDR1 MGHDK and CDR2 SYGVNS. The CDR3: CASSEGQRDSNQPQHF. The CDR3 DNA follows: TGTGCCAGCAGTGAAGGACAGCGGGACAGCAATCAGCCCCAGCATTTT.

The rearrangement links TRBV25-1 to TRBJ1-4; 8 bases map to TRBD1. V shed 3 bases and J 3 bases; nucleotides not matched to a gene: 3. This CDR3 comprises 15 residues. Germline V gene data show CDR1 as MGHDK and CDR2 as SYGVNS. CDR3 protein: CASSEGQVSNEKLFF. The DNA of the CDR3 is TGTGCCAGCAGTGAGGGACAGGTCTCTAATGAAAAACTGTTTTTT.

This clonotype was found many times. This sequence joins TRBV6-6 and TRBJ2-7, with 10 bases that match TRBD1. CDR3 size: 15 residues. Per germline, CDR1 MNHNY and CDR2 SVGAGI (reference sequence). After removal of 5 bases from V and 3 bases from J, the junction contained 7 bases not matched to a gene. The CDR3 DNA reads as TGTGCCAGCAGTCACCTGACAGGGGGCATCTACGAGCAGTACTTC. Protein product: CASSHLTGGIYEQYF.

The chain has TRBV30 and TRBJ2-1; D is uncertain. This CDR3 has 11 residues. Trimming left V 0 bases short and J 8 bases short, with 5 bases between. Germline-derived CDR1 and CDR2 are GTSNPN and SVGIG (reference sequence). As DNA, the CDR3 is TGTGCCTGGAGTGTTGGGGATGAGCAGTTCTTC. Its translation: CAWSVGDEQFF.

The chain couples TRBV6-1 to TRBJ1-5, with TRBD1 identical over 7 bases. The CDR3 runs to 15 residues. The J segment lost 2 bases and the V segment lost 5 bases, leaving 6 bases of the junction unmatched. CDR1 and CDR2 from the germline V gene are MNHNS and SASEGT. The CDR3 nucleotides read TGTGCCAGCAGTCAAAACAGGGGCGGCAATCAGCCCCAGCATTTT. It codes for CASSQNRGGNQPQHF.

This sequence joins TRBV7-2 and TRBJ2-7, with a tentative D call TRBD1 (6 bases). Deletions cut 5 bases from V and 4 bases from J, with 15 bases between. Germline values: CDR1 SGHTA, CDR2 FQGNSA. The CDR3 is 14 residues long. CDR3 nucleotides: TGTGCCAGCAGCCCCCGGGGACAAGAATACGAGCAGTACTTC. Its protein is CASSPRGQEYEQYF.

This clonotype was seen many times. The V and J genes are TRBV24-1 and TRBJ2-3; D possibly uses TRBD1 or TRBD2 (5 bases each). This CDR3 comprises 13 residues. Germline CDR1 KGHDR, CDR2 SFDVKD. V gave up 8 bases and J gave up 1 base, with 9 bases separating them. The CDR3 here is CATTLGGTDTQYF. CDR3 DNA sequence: TGTGCCACCACTCTGGGGGGCACAGATACGCAGTATTTT.

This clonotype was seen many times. In DNA form, the CDR3 reads TGTGCCAGTAGTACGAGAGGTTACCTCACAGATACGCAGTATTTT. Protein: CASSTRGYLTDTQYF. The V and J genes are TRBV19 and TRBJ2-3, with D hard to call. Germline V gene lookup returns CDR1 LNHDA and CDR2 SQIVND (reference sequence). V dropped 4 bases and J dropped 2 bases, with 13 bases sitting between them. The CDR3 length is 15 residues.

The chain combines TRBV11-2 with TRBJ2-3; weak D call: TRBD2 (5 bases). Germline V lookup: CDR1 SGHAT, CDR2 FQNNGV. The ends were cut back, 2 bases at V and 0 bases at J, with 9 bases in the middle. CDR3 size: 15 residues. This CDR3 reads CASSLQGGSTDTQYF. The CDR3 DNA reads TGTGCCAGCAGCTTACAAGGCGGGAGCACAGATACGCAGTATTTT.

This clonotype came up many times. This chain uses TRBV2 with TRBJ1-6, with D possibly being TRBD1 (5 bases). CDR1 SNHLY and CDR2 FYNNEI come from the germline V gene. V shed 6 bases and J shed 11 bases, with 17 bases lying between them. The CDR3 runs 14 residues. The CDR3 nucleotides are TGTGCCAGCAGCGAGGACACCTGGGGGACACCCCTCCACTTT. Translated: CASSEDTWGTPLHF.

CDR3 region: CASSPGQDYNEQFF. The CDR3 nucleotides read TGTGCCAGCAGCCCGGGACAGGACTACAATGAGCAGTTCTTC. This sequence joins TRBV27 and TRBJ2-1; 8 positions agree with TRBD1. V was clipped by 6 bases and J by 3 bases; unmatched bases: 4. The CDR3 sequence is 14 residues long. Germline CDR1 and CDR2: MNHEY and SMNVEV (reference sequence).

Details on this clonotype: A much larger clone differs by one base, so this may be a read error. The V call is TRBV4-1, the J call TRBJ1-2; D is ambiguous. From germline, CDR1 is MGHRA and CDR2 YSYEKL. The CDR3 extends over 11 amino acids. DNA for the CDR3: TGCGCCAGCATCCAAGTCGGCGGCTACACCTTC. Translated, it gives CASIQVGGYTF.

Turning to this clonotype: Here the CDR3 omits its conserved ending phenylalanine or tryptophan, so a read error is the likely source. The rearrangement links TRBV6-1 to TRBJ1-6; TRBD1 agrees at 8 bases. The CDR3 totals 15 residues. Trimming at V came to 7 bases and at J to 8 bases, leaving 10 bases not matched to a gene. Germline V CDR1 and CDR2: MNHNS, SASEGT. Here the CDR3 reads CASNTGTGVHSPLHL. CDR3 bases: TGTGCCAGCAATACCGGGACAGGAGTACATTCACCCCTCCACCTT.

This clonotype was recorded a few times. Written as DNA, the CDR3 is TGTGCCATCAGCGGGACAGGCCGGGCATGGAACACTGAAGCTTTCTTT. It translates to CAISGTGRAWNTEAFF. The V call is TRBV10-3, the J call TRBJ1-1, with TRBD1 matching over 8 bases. In germline, CDR1 is ENHRY, CDR2 SYGVKD. Germline trimming cut 6 bases from V and 1 base from J; bases unmatched to any gene: 10. This CDR3 has 16 residues.

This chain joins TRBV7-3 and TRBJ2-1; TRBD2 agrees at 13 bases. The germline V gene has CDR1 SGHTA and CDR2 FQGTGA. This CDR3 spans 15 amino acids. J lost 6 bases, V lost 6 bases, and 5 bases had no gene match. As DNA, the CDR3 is TGTGCCAGCAGTTTACTAGCGGGGGGGCCCAATGAGCAGTTCTTC. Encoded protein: CASSLLAGGPNEQFF. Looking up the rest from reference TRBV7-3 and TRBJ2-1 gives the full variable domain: GAGVSQTPSNKVTEKGKYVELRCDPISGHTALYWYRQSLGQGPEFLIYFQGTGAADDSGLPNDRFFAVRPEGSVSTLKIQRTERGDSAVYLCASSLLAGGPNEQFFGPGTRLTVL.

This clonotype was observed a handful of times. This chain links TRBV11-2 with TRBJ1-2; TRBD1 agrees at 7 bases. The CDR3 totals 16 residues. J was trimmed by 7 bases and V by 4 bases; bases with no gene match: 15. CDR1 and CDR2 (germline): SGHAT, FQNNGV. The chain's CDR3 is CASSSQGTVPRGGYTF. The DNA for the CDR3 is TGTGCCAGCAGCTCCCAAGGGACAGTTCCGCGAGGTGGCTACACCTTC.